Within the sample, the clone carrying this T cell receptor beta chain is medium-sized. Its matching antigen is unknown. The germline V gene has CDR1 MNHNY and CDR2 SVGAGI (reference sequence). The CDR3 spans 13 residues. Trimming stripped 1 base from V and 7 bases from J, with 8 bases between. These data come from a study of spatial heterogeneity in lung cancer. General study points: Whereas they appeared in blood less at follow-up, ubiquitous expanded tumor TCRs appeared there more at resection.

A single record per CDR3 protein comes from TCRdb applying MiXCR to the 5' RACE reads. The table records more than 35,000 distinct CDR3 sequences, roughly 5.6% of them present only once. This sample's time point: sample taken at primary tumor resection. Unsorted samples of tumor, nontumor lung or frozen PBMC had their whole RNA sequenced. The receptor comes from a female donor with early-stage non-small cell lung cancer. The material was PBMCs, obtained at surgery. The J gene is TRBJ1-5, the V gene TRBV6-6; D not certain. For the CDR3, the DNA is TGTGCCAGCAGTTACTTGTGGGGACAGCCCCAGCATTTT. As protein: CASSYLWGQPQHF.